A selection of T cell receptor beta chains follows, all from one sample in a study of blood T cell repertoires in COVID-19. Assay: immunoSEQ multiplex PCR; the TCRdb copy retains only in-frame clones and omits some. The repertoire has about 81,000 clones, around 92% of them found once; the top ten carry roughly 2%. Sequenced sample: peripheral blood. These receptors were collected from a woman in her forties or fifties in a cohort sampled during active COVID-19. The CDR3 runs from the conserved cysteine through the conserved F or W. D genes are given only for firm matches. Rows may omit the clone size; those that give it use once, few, many or a size class.

clone_size	v_call	j_call	d_call	cdr3_aa	cdr3_nt
-	TRBV29-1	TRBJ2-7	-	CSVERQGSPYEQYF	TGCAGCGTTGAAAGGCAGGGCTCTCCCTACGAGCAGTACTTC
-	TRBV18	TRBJ2-5	TRBD1	CASSAQGAREETQYF	TGTGCCAGCTCAGCACAGGGGGCGAGGGAAGAGACCCAGTACTTC
-	TRBV5-1	TRBJ1-5	-	CASSLEQGRQPQHF	TGCGCCAGCAGCTTGGAACAGGGTCGACAGCCCCAGCATTTT
-	TRBV6-5	TRBJ2-5	-	CASGQYQETQYF	TGTGCCAGTGGACAGTACCAAGAGACCCAGTACTTC
-	TRBV27	TRBJ1-5	-	CASSLGRIGQPQHF	TGTGCCAGCAGTTTAGGCAGGATTGGTCAGCCCCAGCATTTT
-	TRBV5-1	TRBJ2-7	TRBD2	CASSSRLAALEQYF	TGCGCCAGCTCCTCGCGACTAGCTGCCCTCGAGCAGTACTTC
once	TRBV28	TRBJ1-4	TRBD1	CASSLSGTGGLTNEKLFF	TGTGCCAGCAGTCTCTCCGGGACAGGGGGCCTGACTAATGAAAAACTGTTTTTT
-	TRBV7-8	TRBJ2-1	-	CASRGLRRNEQFF	TGTGCCAGCAGGGGACTGCGTCGCAATGAGCAGTTCTTC
-	TRBV6-5	TRBJ1-6	-	CASTSRAGRNSPLHF	TGTGCCAGCACCTCACGAGCAGGGAGGAATTCACCCCTCCACTTT
few	TRBV10-2	TRBJ1-5	-	CASADSDNQPQHF	TGCGCCAGCGCGGACAGTGACAATCAGCCCCAGCATTTT
-	TRBV5-6	TRBJ2-1	TRBD2	CASSLPGGGVYNEQFF	TGTGCCAGCAGCCTCCCTGGCGGGGGGGTCTACAATGAGCAGTTCTTC
once	TRBV7-2	TRBJ2-1	TRBD2	CASSGRTSGGEQFF	TGTGCCAGCAGCGGACGGACTAGCGGGGGTGAGCAGTTCTTC
-	TRBV5-5	TRBJ1-4	-	CASSKGTLNEKLFF	TGTGCCAGCAGCAAGGGGACACTGAATGAAAAACTGTTTTTT
-	TRBV2	TRBJ1-2	TRBD1	CASSEQSGTAYGYTF	TGTGCCAGCAGTGAACAATCTGGGACAGCCTATGGCTACACCTTC
-	TRBV29-1	TRBJ2-5	TRBD1	CSVDDRGKETQYF	TGCAGCGTTGATGACAGGGGGAAAGAGACCCAGTACTTC
-	TRBV6-1	TRBJ1-2	TRBD1	CASSEDRGLPGYTF	TGTGCCAGCAGTGAGGACAGGGGACTACCTGGCTACACCTTC
-	TRBV11-2	TRBJ2-7	TRBD1	CASSRLAGDRTYEQYF	TGTGCCAGCAGCCGTCTAGCAGGGGACAGAACCTACGAGCAGTACTTC
-	TRBV12-5	TRBJ1-5	TRBD1	CATTWTGGNQPQHF	TGTGCTACCACCTGGACAGGGGGCAATCAGCCCCAGCATTTT
-	TRBV7-7	TRBJ2-5	TRBD2	CASSLGTSGQETQYF	TGTGCTAGCAGCCTCGGGACTAGCGGCCAAGAGACCCAGTACTTC
-	TRBV30	TRBJ1-1	-	CAWSRGEEAFF	TGTGCCTGGAGTCGCGGGGAGGAAGCTTTCTTT